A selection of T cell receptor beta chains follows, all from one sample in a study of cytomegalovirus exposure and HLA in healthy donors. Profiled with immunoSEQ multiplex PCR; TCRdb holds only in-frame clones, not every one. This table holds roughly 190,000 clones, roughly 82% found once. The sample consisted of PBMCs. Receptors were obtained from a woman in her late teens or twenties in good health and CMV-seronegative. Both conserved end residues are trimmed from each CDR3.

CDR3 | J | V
SVGRSGGQF | TRBJ2-1 | TRBV29-1
AWSATPGGDVSGNTIY | TRBJ1-3 | TRBV30
ASTETSSPYEKLF | TRBJ1-4 | TRBV9
ASSESRDQPQH | TRBJ1-5 | TRBV10-1
SVVHPRQGGSEAF | TRBJ1-1 | TRBV29-1
ASRPTSGSGTGELF | TRBJ2-2 | TRBV28
ASSSGTGGLEQY | TRBJ2-7 | TRBV7-6
ASSLADSRTGNTIY | TRBJ1-3 | TRBV7-6
ASSTKAWTYNEQF | TRBJ2-1 | TRBV21-1
SVGVAGGEQY | TRBJ2-7 | TRBV29-1
ASSFNGRGNTGELF | TRBJ2-2 | TRBV5-1
ASNDRGSYNEQF | TRBJ2-1 | TRBV9
ASNRQQNTGELF | TRBJ2-2 | TRBV6-6
ASSEAPGQPQH | TRBJ1-5 | TRBV6-1
ASSLAGGDDEQY | TRBJ2-7 | TRBV7-6
ASSLDPDRVRTEAF | TRBJ1-1 | TRBV5-8
ASSPPPGVDEKLF | TRBJ1-4 | TRBV18
ASRIRQGEAF | TRBJ1-1 | TRBV19
ASRTSGYNEQF | TRBJ2-1 | TRBV6-1
ASLAGGYSNQPQH | TRBJ1-5 | TRBV2
ASSPTGGGWDTQY | TRBJ2-3 | TRBV7-9
ASSDIVGAGAF | TRBJ1-1 | TRBV6-4
ASSLDTGNYGYT | TRBJ1-2 | TRBV7-9
ASSLGVSAGASYNEQF | TRBJ2-1 | TRBV5-6
ASFGVAGTDTQY | TRBJ2-3 | TRBV2
ASSEPLAGSGEQF | TRBJ2-1 | TRBV10-1
ASSVGQGINYGYT | TRBJ1-2 | TRBV9
ASSPNRPPETQY | TRBJ2-5 | TRBV7-6
ASSPFNRDEAF | TRBJ1-1 | TRBV18
AISRGDYLQETQY | TRBJ2-5 | TRBV10-3
ATSRARRMGAGKLF | TRBJ1-4 | TRBV15
ASSLASTLNTGELF | TRBJ2-2 | TRBV5-4
ATSRDNALVSNQPQH | TRBJ1-5 | TRBV15
SVRGTQNTEAF | TRBJ1-1 | TRBV29-1
ASSPRQGEDYGYT | TRBJ1-2 | TRBV7-9
AIRAGTGVTEAF | TRBJ1-1 | TRBV10-3
ASSLIRGTGELF | TRBJ2-2 | TRBV7-3
ASSQRGRDTGELF | TRBJ2-2 | TRBV4-2
AWSRGGGLNEQF | TRBJ2-1 | TRBV30
ASSLVGGLGYT | TRBJ1-2 | TRBV11-2
ASSFVRAGELF | TRBJ2-2 | TRBV18
ASSFRRGQGGSEAF | TRBJ1-1 | TRBV11-2
ASSPTQAYEQY | TRBJ2-7 | TRBV18
ASGPGTVYEQY | TRBJ2-7 | TRBV12-5
ASSPTSASTDTQY | TRBJ2-3 | TRBV18
ASSVMTGGTETQY | TRBJ2-5 | TRBV5-6
ASSVGASGSPTGELF | TRBJ2-2 | TRBV7-8
AWSLLGNSGNTIY | TRBJ1-3 | TRBV30
ASSLTSGPSYEQY | TRBJ2-7 | TRBV5-1
ASSKNGTSGNHTGELF | TRBJ2-2 | TRBV21-1
ASTLGGTGVIPPYGYT | TRBJ1-2 | TRBV5-6
ASSDEGFNEKLF | TRBJ1-4 | TRBV25-1
ASSLGRGQPNEKLF | TRBJ1-4 | TRBV5-4
ASSESAGVEQF | TRBJ2-1 | TRBV6-1
ASSSSGASRQETQY | TRBJ2-5 | TRBV18